This paragraph reports one T cell receptor (beta chain). This entry is derived from a study of cytomegalovirus exposure and HLA in healthy donors. Primers for the PCR totalled 60 Vbeta and 13 Jbeta. The repertoire was sequenced with immunoSEQ multiplex PCR; TCRdb's copy has only in-frame clones and lacks some. Of approximately 100,000 clones in the sample, around 70% were seen once. This CDR3 is built from 15 residues. Germline assignment: CDR1 MNHNS and CDR2 SASEGT. Losses at the gene ends were 7 bases for V and 9 bases for J; bases not matched to a gene: 8. Sequencing was done on a sample of PBMCs. The chain uses TRBV6-1 and TRBJ2-1; 14 nucleotides align to TRBD2. This TCR came from a man aged 50 to 59 in good health and CMV-seronegative. CDR3 in amino acids: CASIPGTSGRVEQFF. CDR3 sequence (DNA): TGTGCCAGCATCCCCGGGACTAGCGGGAGAGTTGAGCAGTTCTTC.